This T cell receptor (beta chain) was obtained from a study of neurological immune-mediated disorders. This clonotype has ten or more counts. This CDR3 region has 13 residues. After removal of 7 bases from V and 4 bases from J, the junction contained 5 bases not matched to a gene. Germline V gene sequence: CDR1 MNHEY, CDR2 SVGEGT. Each CDR3 protein is one row after TCRdb ran MiXCR on the 5' RACE reads. The sample has tens of thousands of distinct CDR3 sequences, just over 2.5% seen once; the top ten hold over 0.95%. The sequenced material came from PBMCs. The chain uses TRBV6-2 or TRBV6-3 and TRBJ1-2, with 8 bases matching TRBD1. The clonotype originates from a woman aged 30 to 39 with multiple sclerosis. CDR3 residues: CASKGTGPYGYTF. DNA of the CDR3: TGTGCCAGCAAGGGGACAGGCCCCTATGGCTACACCTTC.